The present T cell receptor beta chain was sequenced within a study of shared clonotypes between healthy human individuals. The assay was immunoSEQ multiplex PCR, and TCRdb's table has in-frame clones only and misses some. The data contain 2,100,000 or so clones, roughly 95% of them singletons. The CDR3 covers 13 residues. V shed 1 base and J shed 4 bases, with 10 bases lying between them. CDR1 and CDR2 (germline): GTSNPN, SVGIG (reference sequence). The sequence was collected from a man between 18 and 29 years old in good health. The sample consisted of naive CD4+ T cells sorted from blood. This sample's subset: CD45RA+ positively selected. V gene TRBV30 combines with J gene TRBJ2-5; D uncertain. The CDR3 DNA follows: TGTGCCTGGAGTGCCTCCCTGATAGAGACCCAGTACTTC. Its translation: CAWSASLIETQYF.